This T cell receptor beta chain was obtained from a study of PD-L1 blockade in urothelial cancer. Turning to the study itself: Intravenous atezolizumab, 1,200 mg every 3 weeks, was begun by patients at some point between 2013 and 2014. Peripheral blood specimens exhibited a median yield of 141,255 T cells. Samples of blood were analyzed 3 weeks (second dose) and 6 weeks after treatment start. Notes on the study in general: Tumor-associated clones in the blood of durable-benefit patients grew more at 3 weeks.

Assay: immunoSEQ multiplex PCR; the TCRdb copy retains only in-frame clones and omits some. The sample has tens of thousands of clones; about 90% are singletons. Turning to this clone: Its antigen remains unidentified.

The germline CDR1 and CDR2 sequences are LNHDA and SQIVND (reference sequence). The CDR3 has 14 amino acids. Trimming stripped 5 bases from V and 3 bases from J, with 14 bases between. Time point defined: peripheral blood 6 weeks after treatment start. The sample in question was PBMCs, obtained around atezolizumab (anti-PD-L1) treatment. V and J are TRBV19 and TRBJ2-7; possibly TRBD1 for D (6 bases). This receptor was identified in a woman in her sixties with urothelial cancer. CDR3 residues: CASSPQQGFYEQYF. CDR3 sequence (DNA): TGTGCCAGTAGTCCCCAACAGGGTTTCTACGAGCAGTACTTC.